Here is one T cell receptor beta chain with its context. Trimming removed 7 bases from V and 1 base from J; junction bases left unmatched: 6. CDR3 size: 14 residues. The germline gives CDR1 ENHRY, CDR2 SYGVKD. 60 Vbeta and 13 Jbeta primers were used in PCR. Original processing notes: There were around 80 million unique TCR beta chains by a later count, and approximately 11 million of them were shared. The table came from immunoSEQ multiplex PCR; TCRdb's copy has only in-frame clones and leaves some out. V and J calls and clone size are given by that table; D and trimming were obtained from the DNA. The sample records 130,000 to 150,000 clones, around four fifths being singletons. The data were obtained in a study of cytomegalovirus exposure and HLA in healthy donors.

V is TRBV10-3 and J is TRBJ2-7; 8 bases map to TRBD2. The source is a boy younger than 10 in good health and CMV-seronegative. The sample comprised PBMCs. The CDR3 DNA reads TGTGCCATCACCGGGACTAGAGGTTCCTACGAGCAGTACTTC. It specifies CAITGTRGSYEQYF.